This TCR beta chain stems from a study of blood T cell repertoires in COVID-19. As for the study in general: The United States, Italy and Spain were the sources of the acute and convalescent COVID-19 samples. PBMCs, B-cell-depleted T cells, or T cells provided the cDNA or gDNA that made up the material.

CDR3 size: 13 residues. The ends lost 5 bases at V and 5 bases at J; junction bases unmatched: 2. A remark on this clone: This specimen includes other DNA sequences encoding the same CDR3.

Original analysis: Amplifying reference gene primers gave estimates of nucleated cell counts. This table comes from immunoSEQ multiplex PCR, and its TCRdb copy is limited to in-frame clones, with some not included. V and J calls and clone size follow that table, whereas D and trimming were derived from the DNA. Of about 240,000 clones in the sample, around four fifths were seen once. This receptor was obtained from a man aged 25-45 years who had recovered from COVID-19. The V gene is TRBV12-3 or TRBV12-4, the J gene TRBJ1-2; 10 bases are shared with TRBD1. The sample comprised peripheral blood. The DNA of the CDR3 is TGTGCCAGCAGTCCGGGACAGGGGTATGGCTACACCTTC. Translated, it gives CASSPGQGYGYTF.